The clone carrying this TCR beta chain appeared once. This sample is part of a study of blood T cell repertoires in COVID-19. Study background: Italy, Spain and the United States were the sources of the convalescent and acute COVID-19 samples.

This table comes from immunoSEQ multiplex PCR, and its TCRdb copy is limited to in-frame clones, with some not included. The profile shows about 150,000 clones, 70% to 90% of them singletons. The sequence came from a man aged 50 to 60 who had recovered from COVID-19. Sequenced: peripheral blood.

CDR3 residues: CASSQERGRSYNEQFF. DNA for the CDR3: TGCGCCAGCAGCCAAGAACGAGGGCGGTCCTACAATGAGCAGTTCTTC. J is TRBJ2-1 and V is TRBV4-1; TRBD2 might be the D (5 bases). This CDR3 spans 16 amino acids. Germline V CDR1 and CDR2: MGHRA, YSYEKL. Trimming removed 0 bases at V and 1 base at J, with 10 bases between.